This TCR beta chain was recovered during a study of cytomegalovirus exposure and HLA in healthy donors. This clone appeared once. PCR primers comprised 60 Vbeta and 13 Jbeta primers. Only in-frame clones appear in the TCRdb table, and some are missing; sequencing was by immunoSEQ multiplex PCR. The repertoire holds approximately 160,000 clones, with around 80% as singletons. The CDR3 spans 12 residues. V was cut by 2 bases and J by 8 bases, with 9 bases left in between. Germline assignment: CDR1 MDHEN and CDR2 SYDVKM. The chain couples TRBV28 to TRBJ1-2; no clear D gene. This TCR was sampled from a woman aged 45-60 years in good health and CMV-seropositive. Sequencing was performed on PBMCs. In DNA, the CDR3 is TGTGCCAGCAGTTTACGAGGGCGCGGCTACACCTTC. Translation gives CASSLRGRGYTF.